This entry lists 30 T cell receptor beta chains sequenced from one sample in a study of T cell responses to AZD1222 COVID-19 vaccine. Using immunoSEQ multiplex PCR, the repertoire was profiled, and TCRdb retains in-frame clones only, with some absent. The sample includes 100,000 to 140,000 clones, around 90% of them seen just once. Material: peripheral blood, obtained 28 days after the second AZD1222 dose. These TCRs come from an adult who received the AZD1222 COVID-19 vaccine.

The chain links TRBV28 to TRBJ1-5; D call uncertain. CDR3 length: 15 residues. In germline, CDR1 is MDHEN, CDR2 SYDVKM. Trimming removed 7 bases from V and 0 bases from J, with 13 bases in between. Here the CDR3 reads CASNQGIYSNQPQHF. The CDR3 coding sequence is TGTGCCAGCAACCAAGGCATTTATAGCAATCAGCCCCAGCATTTT.

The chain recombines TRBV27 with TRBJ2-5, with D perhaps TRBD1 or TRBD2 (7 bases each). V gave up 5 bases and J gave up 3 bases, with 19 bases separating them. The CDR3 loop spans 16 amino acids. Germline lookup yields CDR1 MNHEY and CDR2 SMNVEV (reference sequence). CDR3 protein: CASSPRGRGPKETQYF. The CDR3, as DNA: TGTGCCAGCAGTCCTAGGGGGCGGGGGCCCAAAGAGACCCAGTACTTC.

CDR3 DNA: TGTGCCAGCAGTATGGAGAGGGCAGGGGGCAGGAATGAGCAGTTCTTC. Amino acids: CASSMERAGGRNEQFF. The rearrangement links TRBV2 to TRBJ2-1, with 8 nucleotides matching TRBD1. Losses at the gene ends were 5 bases for V and 7 bases for J; bases not matched to a gene: 13. This CDR3 has 16 amino acids. The germline V gene encodes CDR1 SNHLY and CDR2 FYNNEI.

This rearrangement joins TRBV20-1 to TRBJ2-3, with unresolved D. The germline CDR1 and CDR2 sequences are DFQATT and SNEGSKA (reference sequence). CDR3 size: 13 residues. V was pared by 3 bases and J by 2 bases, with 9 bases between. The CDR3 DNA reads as TGCAGTGCTAGTTGGACCTCCACAGATACGCAGTATTTT. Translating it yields CSASWTSTDTQYF.

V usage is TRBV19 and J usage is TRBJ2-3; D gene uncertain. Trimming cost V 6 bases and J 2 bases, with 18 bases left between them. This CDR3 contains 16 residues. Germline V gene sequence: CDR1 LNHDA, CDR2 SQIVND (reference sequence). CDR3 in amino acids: CASSILLVSPTDTQYF. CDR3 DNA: TGTGCCAGTAGCATCCTTTTAGTGAGTCCCACAGATACGCAGTATTTT.

In nucleotides, the CDR3 is TGTGCCAGCAGCTTGTATTGGAACTCCTACGAGCAGTACTTC. This sequence encodes CASSLYWNSYEQYF. V is TRBV5-4 and J is TRBJ2-7; D is uncertain. CDR3 size: 14 residues. Germline CDR1 is SGHNT and CDR2 is YYREEE (reference sequence). Trimming took 1 base from V and 0 from J, leaving 8 bases between them.

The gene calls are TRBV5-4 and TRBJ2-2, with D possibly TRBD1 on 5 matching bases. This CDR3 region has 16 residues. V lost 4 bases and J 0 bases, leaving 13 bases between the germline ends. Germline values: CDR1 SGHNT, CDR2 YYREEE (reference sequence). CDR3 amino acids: CASSPLGPANTGELFF. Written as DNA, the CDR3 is TGTGCCAGCAGCCCCTTGGGGCCAGCGAACACCGGGGAGCTGTTTTTT.

CDR3 loop: CASSYYRDRYYNEQFF. CDR3 DNA: TGTGCCAGCAGCTATTATCGGGACAGGTACTACAATGAGCAGTTCTTC. The V gene is TRBV11-2, the J gene TRBJ2-1, with TRBD1 matching over 8 bases. The CDR3 runs 16 residues. Losses at the gene ends were 4 bases for V and 3 bases for J; bases not matched to a gene: 8. The germline gives CDR1 SGHAT, CDR2 FQNNGV.

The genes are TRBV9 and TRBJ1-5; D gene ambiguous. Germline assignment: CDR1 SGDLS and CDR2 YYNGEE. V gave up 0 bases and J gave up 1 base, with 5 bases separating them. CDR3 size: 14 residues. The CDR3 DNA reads TGTGCCAGCAGCGTAGATGGGAGCAATCAGCCCCAGCATTTT. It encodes CASSVDGSNQPQHF.

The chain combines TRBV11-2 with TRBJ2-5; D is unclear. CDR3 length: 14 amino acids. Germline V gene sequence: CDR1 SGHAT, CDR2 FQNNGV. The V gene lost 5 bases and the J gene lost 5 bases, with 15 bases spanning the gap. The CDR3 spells CASSPARSWETQYF. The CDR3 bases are TGTGCCAGCAGCCCCGCACGATCATGGGAGACCCAGTACTTC.

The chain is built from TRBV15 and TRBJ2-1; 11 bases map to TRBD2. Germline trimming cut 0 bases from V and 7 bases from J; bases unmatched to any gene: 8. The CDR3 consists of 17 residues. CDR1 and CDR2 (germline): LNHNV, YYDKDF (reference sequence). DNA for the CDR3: TGTGCCACCAGCAGAGATCTCGCTAGCGGGGGGTGGAATGAGCAGTTCTTC. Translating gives CATSRDLASGGWNEQFF.

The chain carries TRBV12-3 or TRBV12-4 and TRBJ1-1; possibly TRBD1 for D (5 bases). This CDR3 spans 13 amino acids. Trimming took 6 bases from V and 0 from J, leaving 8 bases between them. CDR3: CASRRQLNTEAFF. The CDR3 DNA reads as TGTGCCAGCAGGAGACAGCTGAACACTGAAGCTTTCTTT.

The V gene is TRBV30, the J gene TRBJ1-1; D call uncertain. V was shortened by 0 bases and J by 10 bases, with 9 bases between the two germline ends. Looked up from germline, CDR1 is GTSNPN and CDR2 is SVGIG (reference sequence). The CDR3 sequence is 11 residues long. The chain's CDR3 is CAWSVSRGAFF. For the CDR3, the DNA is TGTGCCTGGAGTGTATCTAGAGGAGCTTTCTTT.

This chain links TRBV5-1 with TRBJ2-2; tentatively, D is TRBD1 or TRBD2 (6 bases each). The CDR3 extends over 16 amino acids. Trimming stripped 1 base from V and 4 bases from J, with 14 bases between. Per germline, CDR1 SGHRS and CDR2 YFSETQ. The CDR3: CASSLSRGGSTGELFF. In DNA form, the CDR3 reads TGCGCCAGCAGCTTGTCCAGGGGAGGTAGCACCGGGGAGCTGTTTTTT.

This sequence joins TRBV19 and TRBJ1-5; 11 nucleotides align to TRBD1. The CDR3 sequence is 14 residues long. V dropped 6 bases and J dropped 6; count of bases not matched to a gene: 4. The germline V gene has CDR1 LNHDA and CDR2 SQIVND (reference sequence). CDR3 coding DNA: TGTGCCAGTAGGGACAGGGGGCTGGGTCAGCCCCAGCATTTT. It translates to CASRDRGLGQPQHF.

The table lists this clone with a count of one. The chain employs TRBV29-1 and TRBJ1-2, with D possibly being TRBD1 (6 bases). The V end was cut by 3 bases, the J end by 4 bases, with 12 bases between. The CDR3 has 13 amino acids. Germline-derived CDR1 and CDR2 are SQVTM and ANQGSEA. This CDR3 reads CSVDNRASYGYTF. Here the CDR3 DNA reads TGCAGCGTTGATAACAGGGCGAGCTATGGCTACACCTTC. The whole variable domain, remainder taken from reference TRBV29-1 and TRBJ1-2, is SAVISQKPSRDICQRGTSLTIQCQVDSQVTMMFWYRQQPGQSLTLIATANQGSEATYESGFVIDKFPISRPNLTFSTLTVSNMSPEDSSIYLCSVDNRASYGYTFGSGTRLTVV.

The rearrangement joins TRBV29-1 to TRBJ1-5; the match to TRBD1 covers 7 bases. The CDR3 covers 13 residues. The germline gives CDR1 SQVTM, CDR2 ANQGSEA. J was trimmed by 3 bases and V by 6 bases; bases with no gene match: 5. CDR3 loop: CSVQGGANQPQHF. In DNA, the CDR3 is TGCAGCGTCCAGGGGGGGGCCAATCAGCCCCAGCATTTT.

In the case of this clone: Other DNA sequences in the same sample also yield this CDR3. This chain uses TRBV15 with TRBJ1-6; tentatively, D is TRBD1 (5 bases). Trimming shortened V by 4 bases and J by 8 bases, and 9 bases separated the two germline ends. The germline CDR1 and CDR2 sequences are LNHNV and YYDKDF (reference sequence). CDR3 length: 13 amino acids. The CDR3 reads CATSTRGDSPLHF. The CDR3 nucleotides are TGTGCCACCAGCACCCGGGGGGATTCACCCCTCCACTTT.

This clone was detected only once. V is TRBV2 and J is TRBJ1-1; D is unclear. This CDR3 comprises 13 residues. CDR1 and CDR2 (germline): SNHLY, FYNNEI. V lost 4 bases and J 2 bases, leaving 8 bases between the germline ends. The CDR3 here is CASSANLNTEAFF. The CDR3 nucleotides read TGTGCCAGCAGTGCGAACTTAAACACTGAAGCTTTCTTT.

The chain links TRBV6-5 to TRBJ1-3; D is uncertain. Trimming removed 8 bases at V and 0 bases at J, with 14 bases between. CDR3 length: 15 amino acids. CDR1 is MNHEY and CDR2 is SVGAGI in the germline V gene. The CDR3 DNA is TGTGCCAGCGGGATGGGCTTAACCTCTGGAAACACCATATATTTT. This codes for CASGMGLTSGNTIYF.

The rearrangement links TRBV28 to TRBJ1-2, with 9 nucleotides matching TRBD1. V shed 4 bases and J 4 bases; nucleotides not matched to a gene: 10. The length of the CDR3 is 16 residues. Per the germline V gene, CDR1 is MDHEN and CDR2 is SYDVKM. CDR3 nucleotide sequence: TGTGCCAGCAGTTCTATCCACAGGGGGCCATTCTATGGCTACACCTTC. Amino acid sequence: CASSSIHRGPFYGYTF.

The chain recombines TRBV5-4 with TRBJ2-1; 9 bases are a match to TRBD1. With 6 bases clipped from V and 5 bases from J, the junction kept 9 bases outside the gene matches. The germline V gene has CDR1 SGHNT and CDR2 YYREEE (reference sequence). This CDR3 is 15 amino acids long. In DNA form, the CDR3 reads TGTGCCAGCACTGACAGGGGGAGGAAAAACAATGAGCAGTTCTTC. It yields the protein CASTDRGRKNNEQFF.

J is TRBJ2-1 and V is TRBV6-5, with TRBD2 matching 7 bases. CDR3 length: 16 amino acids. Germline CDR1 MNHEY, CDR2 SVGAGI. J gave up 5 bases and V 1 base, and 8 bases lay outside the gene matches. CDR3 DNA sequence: TGTGCCAGCAGTTACTGGTGGGGGGGGTCCGACAATGAGCAGTTCTTC. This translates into CASSYWWGGSDNEQFF.

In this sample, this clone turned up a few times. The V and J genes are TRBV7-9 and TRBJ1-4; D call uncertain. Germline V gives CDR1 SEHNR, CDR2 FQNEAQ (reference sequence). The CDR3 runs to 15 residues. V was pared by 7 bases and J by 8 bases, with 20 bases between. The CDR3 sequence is CASTSLGALGEKLFF. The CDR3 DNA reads TGTGCCAGCACCTCCCTCGGTGCTTTGGGCGAAAAACTGTTTTTT.

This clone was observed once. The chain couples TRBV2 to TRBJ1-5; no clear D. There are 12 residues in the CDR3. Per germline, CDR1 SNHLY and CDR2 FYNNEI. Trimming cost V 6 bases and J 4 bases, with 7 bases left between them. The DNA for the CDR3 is TGTGCCAGCAGCCCGCCGAATCAGCCCCAGCATTTT. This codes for CASSPPNQPQHF.

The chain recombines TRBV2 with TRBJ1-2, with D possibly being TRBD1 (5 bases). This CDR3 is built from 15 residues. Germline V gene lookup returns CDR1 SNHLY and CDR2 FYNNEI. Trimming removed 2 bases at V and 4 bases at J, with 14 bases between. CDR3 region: CASSEKDMDSYGYTF. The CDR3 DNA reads TGTGCCAGCAGTGAAAAGGACATGGACTCCTATGGCTACACCTTC.

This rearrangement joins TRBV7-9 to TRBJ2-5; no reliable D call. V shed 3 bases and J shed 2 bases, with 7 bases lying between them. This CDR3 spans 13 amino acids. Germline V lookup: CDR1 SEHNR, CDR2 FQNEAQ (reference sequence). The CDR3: CASSFNTQETQYF. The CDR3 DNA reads TGTGCCAGCAGCTTTAATACTCAAGAGACCCAGTACTTC.

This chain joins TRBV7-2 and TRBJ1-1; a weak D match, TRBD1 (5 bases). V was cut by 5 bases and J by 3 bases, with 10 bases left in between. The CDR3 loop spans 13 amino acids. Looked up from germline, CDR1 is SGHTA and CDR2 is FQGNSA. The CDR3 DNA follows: TGTGCCAGCAGCCAGTACAGGCACACTGAAGCTTTCTTT. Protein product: CASSQYRHTEAFF. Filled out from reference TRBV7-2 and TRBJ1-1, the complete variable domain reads GAGVSQSPSNKVTEKGKDVELRCDPISGHTALYWYRQSLGQGLEFLIYFQGNSAPDKSGLPSDRFSAERTGGSVSTLTIQRTQQEDSAVYLCASSQYRHTEAFFGQGTRLTVV.

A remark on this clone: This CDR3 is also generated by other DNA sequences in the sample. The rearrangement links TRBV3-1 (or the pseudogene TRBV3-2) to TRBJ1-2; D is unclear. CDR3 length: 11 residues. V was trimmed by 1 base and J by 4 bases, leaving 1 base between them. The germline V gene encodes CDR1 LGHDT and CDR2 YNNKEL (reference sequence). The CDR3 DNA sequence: TGTGCCAGCAGCCAAGGCTATGGCTACACCTTC. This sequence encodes CASSQGYGYTF.

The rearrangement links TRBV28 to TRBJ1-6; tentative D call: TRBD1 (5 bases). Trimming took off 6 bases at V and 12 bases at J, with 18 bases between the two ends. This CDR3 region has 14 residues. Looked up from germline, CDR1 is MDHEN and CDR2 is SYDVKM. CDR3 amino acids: CASSPRQRRVPLHF. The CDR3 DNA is TGTGCCAGCAGCCCCCGACAGCGGCGAGTACCCCTCCACTTT.